This T cell receptor beta chain is drawn from a study of T cell responses to AZD1222 COVID-19 vaccine. Whole-study findings and limits: Donors skewed white British and female; clonal diversity was possibly underestimated. Nearly half of spike-specific TCRs reportedly go after variant regions that carry no mutations.

Sequencing was performed with immunoSEQ multiplex PCR; in TCRdb, only in-frame clones are kept and a portion is missing. Here the sample spans about 140,000 clones, more than 85% being singletons. With respect to this clone: What it recognizes is unknown.

This specimen consisted of peripheral blood, obtained on day 0 of AZD1222 vaccination. The sequence derives from an adult in good health.

The CDR3 is CASSYPGAPRAFF. CDR3 sequence (DNA): TGTGCCAGCAGTTACCCGGGGGCGCCGAGGGCTTTCTTT. The chain has TRBV6-2 or TRBV6-3 and TRBJ1-1; D is perhaps TRBD1 (6 bases). The CDR3 length is 13 residues. Per germline, CDR1 MNHEY and CDR2 SVGEGT. Deletions cut 2 bases from V and 11 bases from J, with 15 bases between.